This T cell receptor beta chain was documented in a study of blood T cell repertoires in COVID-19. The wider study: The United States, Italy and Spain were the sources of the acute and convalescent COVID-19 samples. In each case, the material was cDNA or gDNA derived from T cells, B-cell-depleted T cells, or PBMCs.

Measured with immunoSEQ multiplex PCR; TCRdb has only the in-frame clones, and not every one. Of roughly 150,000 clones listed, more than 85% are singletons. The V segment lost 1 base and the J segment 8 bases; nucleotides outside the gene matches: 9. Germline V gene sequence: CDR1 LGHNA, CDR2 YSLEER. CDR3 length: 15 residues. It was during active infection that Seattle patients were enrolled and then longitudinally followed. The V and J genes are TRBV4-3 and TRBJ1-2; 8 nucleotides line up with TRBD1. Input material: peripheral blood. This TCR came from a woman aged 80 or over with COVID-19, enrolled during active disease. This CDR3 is CASSQGDRPGIGYTF. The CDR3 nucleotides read TGCGCCAGCAGCCAAGGGGACAGGCCCGGGATCGGCTACACCTTC.